This T cell receptor (beta chain) was observed in a study of blood T cells in healthy people across ages. A J-beta primer mix and a sample-barcoded 5' primer were used in a second PCR of about 7 to 11 cycles. TCRdb ran MiXCR on the 5' RACE reads and lists one entry per CDR3 protein. Of about 720,000 distinct CDR3 sequences in the sample, about 24% were seen once. At least 6 micrograms of total RNA were extracted per sample. This clonotype has more than one count but fewer than ten. This CDR3 contains 14 residues. CDR1 and CDR2 (germline): SGHTA, FQGNSA. V was trimmed by 5 bases and J by 5 bases, leaving 15 bases between them.

V gene TRBV7-2 combines with J gene TRBJ2-5; the D gene is possibly TRBD2 (6 bases). The sample consisted of blood. The sequence came from a man between 70 and 80 years old in good health. The CDR3 DNA reads TGTACCAGCAGCCTAGGCGGGGCTGGGGAGACCCAGTACTTC. As protein: CTSSLGGAGETQYF.